The 3 T cell receptor beta chains presented below share a single source sample, sequenced in a study of cytomegalovirus exposure and HLA in healthy donors. The PCR employed 60 Vbeta primers together with 13 Jbeta primers. This table comes from immunoSEQ multiplex PCR, and its TCRdb copy is limited to in-frame clones, with some not included. The repertoire holds 200,000 to 250,000 clones, with just over 75% as singletons. The sequencing sample was made of PBMCs. The receptors come from a man between 18 and 35 years old in good health and CMV-seronegative.

The gene calls are TRBV6-5 and TRBJ2-5, with 8 bases aligning to TRBD2. With V trimmed by 6 bases and J by 4 bases, 4 bases remained unmatched. The CDR3 has 13 amino acids. Germline V gene lookup returns CDR1 MNHEY and CDR2 SVGAGI. This chain's CDR3 is CASSPLAAETQYF. The CDR3 DNA sequence: TGTGCCAGCAGCCCACTAGCGGCAGAGACCCAGTACTTC.

The rearrangement uses TRBV5-7 and TRBJ1-1, with TRBD1 as a possible D gene (6 bases). TRBV5-7 counts as an open reading frame of uncertain function. V was trimmed by 0 bases and J by 4 bases, leaving 22 bases between them. The CDR3 contains 18 residues. The CDR3 loop is CASSLGLTKEAGATEAFF. As DNA, the CDR3 is TGTGCCAGCAGCTTGGGGCTAACCAAGGAGGCGGGGGCCACTGAAGCTTTCTTT.

A note on this clone: Distinct nucleotide sequences in the sample also encode this CDR3. This rearrangement joins TRBV5-1 to TRBJ2-2, with 9 bases fitting TRBD1. Per germline, CDR1 SGHRS and CDR2 YFSETQ. Trimming cost V 3 bases and J 1 base; bases outside gene matches: 1. The length of the CDR3 is 15 residues. The CDR3 here is CASSWDRENTGELFF. The CDR3 region has the DNA TGCGCCAGCAGCTGGGACAGGGAGAACACCGGGGAGCTGTTTTTT.